The sequence of this TCR beta chain was determined in a study of blood T cell repertoires in COVID-19. Across the study: Sites in the United States, Italy and Spain provided acute and convalescent COVID-19 samples. The cDNA or gDNA used as material had been derived from T cells, B-cell-depleted T cells, or PBMCs.

Residents of about two dozen US areas, aged roughly 18 to 90 years, made up the participants. Participant-given clinical history determined each cohort assignment. TCRdb keeps only in-frame clones here, not all; method: immunoSEQ multiplex PCR. This repertoire shows over 150,000 clones, 79% found once; its top ten account for 15% to 20%. Losses at the gene ends were 4 bases for V and 4 bases for J; bases not matched to a gene: 7. This CDR3 has 16 amino acids. Germline V CDR1 and CDR2: SGHAT, FQNNGV. Sequenced sample: PBMCs or T cells enriched from blood (not recorded which). This TCR derives from a woman in her seventies in a cohort exposed to, infected with or recovered from COVID-19 (not recorded which). The rearrangement joins TRBV11-2 to TRBJ2-2; 9 bases map to TRBD2. The CDR3 DNA reads TGTGCCAGCAGCTCCTGGACTAGCGAGATCACCGGGGAGCTGTTTTTT. Translated: CASSSWTSEITGELFF.